This TCR beta chain was identified in a study of blood T cell repertoires in COVID-19. Study-level background: PBMCs, B-cell-depleted T cells, or T cells were the source of the cDNA or gDNA that made up the material.

TCRdb's copy holds only in-frame clones and misses some; the assay was immunoSEQ multiplex PCR. The sample shows fewer than 350,000 clones, over 75% of them seen only once. The clonotype was recovered from a man younger than 30 with active or convalescent COVID-19. Material for sequencing was peripheral blood.

CDR3 DNA: TGTGCCAGCAGCTTGTATCCGAGGGGACTAGCCAAAAACATTCAGTACTTC. It specifies CASSLYPRGLAKNIQYF. This sequence joins TRBV5-5 and TRBJ2-4; weak D call: TRBD2 (6 bases). The CDR3 sequence is 17 residues long. V gave up 1 base and J gave up 0 bases, with 14 bases separating them. Per the germline V gene, CDR1 is SGHKS and CDR2 is YYEKEE (reference sequence).